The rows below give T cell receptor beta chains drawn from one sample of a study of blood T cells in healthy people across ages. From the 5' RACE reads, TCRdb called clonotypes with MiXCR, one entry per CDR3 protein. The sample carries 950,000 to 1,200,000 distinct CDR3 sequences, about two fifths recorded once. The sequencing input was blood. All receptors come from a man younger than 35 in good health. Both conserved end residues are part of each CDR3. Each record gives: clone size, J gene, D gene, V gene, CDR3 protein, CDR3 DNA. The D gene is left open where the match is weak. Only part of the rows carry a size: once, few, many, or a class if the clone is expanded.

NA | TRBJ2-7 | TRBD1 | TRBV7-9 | CASTGQVYEQYF | TGTGCCAGCACGGGACAGGTCTACGAGCAGTACTTC
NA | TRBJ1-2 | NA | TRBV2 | CASSDARGNYGYTF | TGTGCCAGCAGTGACGCCAGGGGAAACTATGGCTACACCTTC
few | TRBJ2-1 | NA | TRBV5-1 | CASSLVFPEAYNEQFF | TGCGCCAGCAGCTTGGTTTTCCCCGAAGCCTACAATGAGCAGTTCTTC
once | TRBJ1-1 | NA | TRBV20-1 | CSARDVHTEAFF | TGCAGTGCTAGAGATGTGCACACTGAAGCTTTCTTT
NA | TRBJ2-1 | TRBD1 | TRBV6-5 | CASSRDRGQDEQFF | TGTGCCAGCAGTAGGGACAGGGGGCAGGATGAGCAGTTCTTC
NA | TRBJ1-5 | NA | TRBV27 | CASKSGLNQPQHF | TGTGCCAGCAAGTCTGGGCTCAATCAGCCCCAGCATTTT
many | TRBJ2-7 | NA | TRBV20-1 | CSAWTVNYEQYF | TGCAGTGCTTGGACTGTCAACTACGAGCAGTACTTC
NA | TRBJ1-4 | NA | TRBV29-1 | CSVDSATNEKLFF | TGCAGCGTTGATTCAGCAACTAATGAAAAACTGTTTTTT
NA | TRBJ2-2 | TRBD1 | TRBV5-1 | CASSLTGGKTGELFF | TGCGCCAGCAGCCTGACAGGGGGCAAAACCGGGGAGCTGTTTTTT
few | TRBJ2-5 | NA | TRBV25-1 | CASEEAFVNEQYF | TGTGCCAGCGAGGAGGCCTTTGTCAATGAGCAGTACTTC
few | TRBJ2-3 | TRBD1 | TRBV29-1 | CSVDLGQGVLQYF | TGCAGCGTTGACTTGGGACAGGGCGTTTTGCAGTATTTT
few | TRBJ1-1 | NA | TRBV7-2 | CASSRGGGNTEAFF | TGTGCCAGCAGTCGCGGGGGGGGGAACACTGAAGCTTTCTTT
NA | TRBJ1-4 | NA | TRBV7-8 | CASSTGSSSEKLFF | TGTGCCAGCAGCACAGGGTCTTCGAGTGAAAAACTGTTTTTT
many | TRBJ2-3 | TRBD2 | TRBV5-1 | CASGGMGLAEDTQYF | TGCGCCAGCGGGGGTATGGGACTAGCGGAAGATACGCAGTATTTT
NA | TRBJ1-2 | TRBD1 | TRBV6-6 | CASSDRGRGYTF | TGTGCCAGCAGTGACAGGGGTCGTGGCTACACCTTC
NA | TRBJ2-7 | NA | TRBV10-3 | CAIGKGQGQTYNEQYF | TGTGCCATCGGGAAGGGTCAAGGGCAGACCTACAATGAGCAGTACTTC
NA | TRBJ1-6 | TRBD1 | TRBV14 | CASSGTGWTNSPLHF | TGTGCCAGCAGCGGGACAGGCTGGACTAATTCACCCCTCCACTTT
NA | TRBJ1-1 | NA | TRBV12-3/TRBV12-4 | CASSSKDGATEAFF | TGTGCCAGCAGTTCCAAAGACGGGGCCACTGAAGCTTTCTTT
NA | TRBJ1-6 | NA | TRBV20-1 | CSARDVGHNNSPLHF | TGCAGTGCTAGAGATGTGGGACACAATAATTCACCCCTCCACTTT
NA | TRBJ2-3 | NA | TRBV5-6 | CASSLTVSSSTDTQYF | TGTGCCAGCAGCTTAACCGTATCGTCGTCCACAGATACGCAGTATTTT
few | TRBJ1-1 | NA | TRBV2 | CASNRDSAIPQAEAFF | TGTGCCAGCAACAGAGACTCCGCGATTCCTCAAGCTGAAGCTTTCTTT
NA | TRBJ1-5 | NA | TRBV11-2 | CASSYMQGGGNQPQHF | TGTGCCAGCAGCTACATGCAGGGAGGTGGCAATCAGCCCCAGCATTTT
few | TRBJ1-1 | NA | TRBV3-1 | CASSQDRGGEAFF | TGTGCCAGCAGCCAAGATCGGGGTGGGGAAGCTTTCTTT
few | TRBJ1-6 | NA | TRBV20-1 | CSAPPVRDNSPLHF | TGCAGTGCTCCCCCAGTCAGGGATAATTCACCCCTCCACTTT
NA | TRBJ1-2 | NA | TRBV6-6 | CASSYRSYGYTF | TGTGCCAGCAGTTACAGGTCCTATGGCTACACCTTC
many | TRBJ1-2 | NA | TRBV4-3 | CASSQDFSYGYTF | TGCGCCAGCAGCCAAGATTTCAGCTATGGCTACACCTTC
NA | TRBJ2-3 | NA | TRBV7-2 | CASSLVSGSPTDTQYF | TGTGCCAGCAGCTTAGTTTCCGGATCGCCCACAGATACGCAGTATTTT
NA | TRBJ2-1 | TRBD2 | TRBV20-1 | CSARSLAGATNEQFF | TGCAGTGCTAGATCCCTAGCGGGAGCAACCAATGAGCAGTTCTTC
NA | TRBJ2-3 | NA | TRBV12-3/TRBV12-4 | CASSVSGFADTQYF | TGTGCCAGCAGTGTGTCTGGGTTTGCAGATACGCAGTATTTT
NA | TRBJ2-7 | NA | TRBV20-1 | CSAREGRLGQEQYF | TGCAGTGCTAGAGAGGGCCGTCTGGGACAAGAGCAGTACTTC
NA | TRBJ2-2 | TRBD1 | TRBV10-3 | CAISGPGQGSTGELFF | TGTGCCATCAGTGGACCCGGACAGGGTAGCACCGGGGAGCTGTTTTTT
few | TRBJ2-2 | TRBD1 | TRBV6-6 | CASSPDRGGTGELFF | TGTGCCAGCAGCCCCGACAGGGGTGGTACCGGGGAGCTGTTTTTT
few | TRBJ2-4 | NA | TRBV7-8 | CASSLPPRAKNIQYF | TGTGCCAGCAGCCTGCCGCCTAGGGCCAAAAACATTCAGTACTTC
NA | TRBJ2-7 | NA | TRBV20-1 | CSARSGRVSYNEQYF | TGCAGTGCTAGATCCGGCAGGGTGTCCTACAATGAGCAGTACTTC
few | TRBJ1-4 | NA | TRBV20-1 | CSAPVSRGNEKLFF | TGCAGTGCCCCGGTCTCCAGGGGTAATGAAAAACTGTTTTTT
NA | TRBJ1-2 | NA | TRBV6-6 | CASSPKTAYGYTF | TGTGCCAGCAGTCCCAAAACAGCCTATGGCTACACCTTC
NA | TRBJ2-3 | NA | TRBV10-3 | CAISDGSLDTDTQYF | TGTGCCATCAGTGACGGGAGTCTAGACACAGATACGCAGTATTTT